These 11 T cell receptor beta chains were sequenced from one sample in a study of T cell responses to AZD1222 COVID-19 vaccine. TCRdb keeps only in-frame clones here, not all; method: immunoSEQ multiplex PCR. The table records tens of thousands of clones, 85% to 95% of them present only once. The sample consisted of peripheral blood, taken on day 0 of AZD1222 vaccination. The receptor source for this set is an adult in good health.

The chain is built from TRBV3-1 (or the pseudogene TRBV3-2) and TRBJ1-3, with TRBD1 matching over 8 bases. CDR1 LGHDT and CDR2 YNNKEL come from the germline V gene (reference sequence). Unmatched junction bases numbered 4, after V lost 3 bases and J lost 0 bases. The CDR3 sequence is 16 residues long. CDR3 sequence reads: CASSQGQAVSGNTIYF. The CDR3 DNA reads TGTGCCAGCAGCCAGGGACAGGCGGTCTCTGGAAACACCATATATTTT.

The V call is TRBV24-1, the J call TRBJ1-4; TRBD1 matches 9 bases. V was pared by 2 bases and J by 6 bases, with 6 bases of the junction left unmatched. CDR3 length: 16 amino acids. CDR1 is KGHDR, CDR2 SFDVKD, per germline. The DNA for the CDR3 is TGTGCCACCAGTGATTGGACAGGGGAGGGAGATGAAAAACTGTTTTTT. Translated: CATSDWTGEGDEKLFF.

A few counts support this clone. CDR3 in DNA: TGCGCCAGCAGCTTGGAAGGGGCGGGAAATTCACCCCTCCACTTT. Encoded protein: CASSLEGAGNSPLHF. J is TRBJ1-6 and V is TRBV5-1; weak D call: TRBD1 (5 bases). Germline CDR1 SGHRS, CDR2 YFSETQ. The CDR3 runs 15 residues. V dropped 0 bases and J dropped 7 bases, with 11 bases sitting between them.

This clone came up a few times. The chain combines TRBV18 with TRBJ1-4; TRBD1 is a possible D gene (5 bases). The V end lost 6 bases, the J end lost 8 bases, and 13 bases lay between the germline ends. Germline CDR1 KGHSH, CDR2 LQKENI. The CDR3 is 13 residues long. The CDR3 nucleotides read TGTGCCAGCTCCCGGGACTCGTCGGAAAAACTGTTTTTT. Translating it yields CASSRDSSEKLFF.

This sequence joins TRBV28 and TRBJ1-4; the D is unclear. This CDR3 has 14 amino acids. Germline lookup yields CDR1 MDHEN and CDR2 SYDVKM. The V end was cut by 4 bases, the J end by 4 bases, with 10 bases between. CDR3 loop: CASSWAAFNEKLFF. CDR3 DNA sequence: TGTGCCAGCAGTTGGGCGGCCTTTAATGAAAAACTGTTTTTT.

This sequence joins TRBV5-1 and TRBJ2-3; 9 bases fit TRBD2. Losses at the gene ends were 7 bases for V and 2 bases for J; bases not matched to a gene: 5. The germline gives CDR1 SGHRS, CDR2 YFSETQ. This CDR3 is built from 14 residues. The CDR3 region is CASGSSGNTDTQYF. As DNA, the CDR3 is TGCGCCAGCGGGTCTAGCGGGAACACAGATACGCAGTATTTT.

The gene calls are TRBV3-1 (or the pseudogene TRBV3-2) and TRBJ1-6; D is ambiguous. Trimming left V 0 bases short and J 10 bases short, with 13 bases between. CDR3 length equals 15 residues. Germline-derived CDR1 and CDR2 are LGHDT and YNNKEL (reference sequence). CDR3 in amino acids: CASSQEGMGRSPLHF. The CDR3, as DNA: TGTGCCAGCAGCCAAGAAGGTATGGGAAGATCACCCCTCCACTTT.

The chain links TRBV6-5 to TRBJ1-5; 9 bases agree with TRBD1. The CDR3 is 15 residues long. The ends lost 7 bases at V and 4 bases at J; junction bases unmatched: 8. Per the germline V gene, CDR1 is MNHEY and CDR2 is SVGAGI. The CDR3 loop reads CASISGTGPNQPQHF. CDR3 sequence (DNA): TGTGCCAGCATTTCCGGGACAGGGCCTAATCAGCCCCAGCATTTT.

The chain links TRBV2 to TRBJ2-1; D may correspond to TRBD1 or TRBD2 (5 bases each). This CDR3 has 15 residues. The V gene lost 2 bases and the J gene lost 7 bases, with 15 bases spanning the gap. CDR1 and CDR2 from the germline V gene are SNHLY and FYNNEI. The CDR3 DNA reads as TGTGCCAGCAGTGAAACGGGGACCGAGAGTAATGAGCAGTTCTTC. Protein: CASSETGTESNEQFF.

The chain has TRBV27 and TRBJ1-2; the D gene is possibly TRBD1 (5 bases). The CDR3 is made up of 13 amino acids. Germline CDR1 is MNHEY and CDR2 is SMNVEV (reference sequence). The ends were cut back, 5 bases at V and 1 base at J, with 8 bases in the middle. CDR3 sequence: CASSPQGNYGYTF. The CDR3 coding sequence is TGTGCCAGCAGTCCTCAGGGTAACTATGGCTACACCTTC.

About this clone: This is likely a read error, given that the CDR3 carries no conserved phenylalanine or tryptophan at its end. The DNA is omitted, as the CDR3 cannot be located on it reliably, and the CDR3 follows TCRdb's listing. The gene calls are TRBV7-5 and TRBJ1-1; the table names TRBD1, a call not compared with the DNA. TRBV7-5 is shown as a pseudogene. The CDR3 is 9 residues long, ends included. Here the CDR3 reads CARSPRQAR.